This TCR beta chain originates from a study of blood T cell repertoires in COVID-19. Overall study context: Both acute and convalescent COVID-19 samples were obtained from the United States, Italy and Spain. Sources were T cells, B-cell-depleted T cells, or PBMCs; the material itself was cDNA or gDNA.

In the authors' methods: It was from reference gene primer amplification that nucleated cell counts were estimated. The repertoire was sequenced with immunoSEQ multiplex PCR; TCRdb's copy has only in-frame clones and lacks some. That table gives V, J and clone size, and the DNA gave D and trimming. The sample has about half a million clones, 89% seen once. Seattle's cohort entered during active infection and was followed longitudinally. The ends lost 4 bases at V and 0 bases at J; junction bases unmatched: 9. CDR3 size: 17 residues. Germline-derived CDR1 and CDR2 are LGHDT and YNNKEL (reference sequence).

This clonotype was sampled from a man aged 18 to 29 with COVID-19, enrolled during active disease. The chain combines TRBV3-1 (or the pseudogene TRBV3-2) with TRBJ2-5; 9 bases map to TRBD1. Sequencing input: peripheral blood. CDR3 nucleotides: TGTGCCAGCAGCCCAATTCGACAGGGGGTATACCAAGAGACCCAGTACTTC. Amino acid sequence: CASSPIRQGVYQETQYF.